This note documents a single TCR beta chain sequence. The antigen is unknown. The length of the CDR3 is 15 residues. V lost 3 bases to trimming and J lost 2 bases; unmatched junction nucleotides: 7. Germline lookup yields CDR1 SGDLS and CDR2 YYNGEE. Treatment of patients with chemo-refractory metastatic non-small-cell lung cancer consisted of focal radiation plus CTLA-4 blockade with ipilimumab. Profiling relied on immunoSEQ multiplex PCR, and the TCRdb table lists in-frame clones only, not all of them. The sample holds about 73,000 clones, around 87% seen once. The sample is drawn from a study of radiotherapy plus CTLA-4 blockade in lung cancer. Study-level findings and limits: The authors reported that early blood T cell clone dynamics, with interferon-beta, best predicted response. Researchers report tumor-derived TCR clones expanding in blood after radiotherapy plus ipilimumab.

The TCR comes from a human donor with non-small cell lung cancer that progressed on radiotherapy plus ipilimumab. The sequences come from peripheral blood, collected from a patient treated with radiotherapy plus ipilimumab. This rearrangement joins TRBV9 to TRBJ2-7, with TRBD2 identical over 8 bases. In nucleotides, the CDR3 is TGTGCCAGCAGCGCCCGATCGGGAGGGCCCTACGAGCAGTACTTC. Translating it yields CASSARSGGPYEQYF.